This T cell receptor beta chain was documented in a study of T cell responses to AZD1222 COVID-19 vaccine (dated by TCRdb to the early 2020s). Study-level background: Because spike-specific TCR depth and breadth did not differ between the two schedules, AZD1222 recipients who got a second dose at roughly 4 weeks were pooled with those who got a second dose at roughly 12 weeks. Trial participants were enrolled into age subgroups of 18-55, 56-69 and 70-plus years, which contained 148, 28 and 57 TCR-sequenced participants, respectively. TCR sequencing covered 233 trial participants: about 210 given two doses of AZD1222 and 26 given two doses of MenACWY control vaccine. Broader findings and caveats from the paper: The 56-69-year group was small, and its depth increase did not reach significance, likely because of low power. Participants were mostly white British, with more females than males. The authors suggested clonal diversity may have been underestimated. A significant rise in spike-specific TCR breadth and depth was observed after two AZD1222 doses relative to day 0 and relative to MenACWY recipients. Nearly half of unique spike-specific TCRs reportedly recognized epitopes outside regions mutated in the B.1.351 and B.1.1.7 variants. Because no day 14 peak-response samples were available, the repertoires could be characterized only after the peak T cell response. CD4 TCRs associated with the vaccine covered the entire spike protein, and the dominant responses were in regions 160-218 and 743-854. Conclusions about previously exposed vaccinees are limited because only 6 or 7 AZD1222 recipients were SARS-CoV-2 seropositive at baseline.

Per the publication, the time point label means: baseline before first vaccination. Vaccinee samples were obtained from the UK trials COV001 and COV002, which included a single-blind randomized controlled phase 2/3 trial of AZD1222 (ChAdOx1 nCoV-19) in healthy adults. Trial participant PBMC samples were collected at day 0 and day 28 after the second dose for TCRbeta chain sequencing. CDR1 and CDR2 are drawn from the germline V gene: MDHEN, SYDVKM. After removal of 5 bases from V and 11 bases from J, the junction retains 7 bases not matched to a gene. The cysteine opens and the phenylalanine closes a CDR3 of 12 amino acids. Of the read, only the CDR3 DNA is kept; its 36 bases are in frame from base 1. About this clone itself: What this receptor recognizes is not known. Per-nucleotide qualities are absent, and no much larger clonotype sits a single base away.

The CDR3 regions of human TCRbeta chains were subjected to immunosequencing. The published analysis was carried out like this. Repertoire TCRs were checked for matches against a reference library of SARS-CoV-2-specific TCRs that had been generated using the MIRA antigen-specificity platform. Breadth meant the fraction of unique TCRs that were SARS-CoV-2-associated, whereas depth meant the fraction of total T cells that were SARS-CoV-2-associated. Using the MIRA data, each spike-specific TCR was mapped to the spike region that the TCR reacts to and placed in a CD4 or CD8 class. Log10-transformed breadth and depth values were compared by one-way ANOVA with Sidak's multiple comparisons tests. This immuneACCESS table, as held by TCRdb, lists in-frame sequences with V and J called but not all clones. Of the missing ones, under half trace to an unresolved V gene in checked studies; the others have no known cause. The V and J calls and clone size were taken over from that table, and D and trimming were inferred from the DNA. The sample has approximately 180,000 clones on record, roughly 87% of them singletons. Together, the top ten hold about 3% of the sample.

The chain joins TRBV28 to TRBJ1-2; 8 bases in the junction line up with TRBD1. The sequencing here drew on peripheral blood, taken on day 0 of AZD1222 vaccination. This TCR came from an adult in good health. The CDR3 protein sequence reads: CASSLQRTGYTF. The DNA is TGTGCCAGCAGTCTCCAACGGACAGGGTACACCTTC.